Listed here is a single T cell receptor beta chain. What it binds is unknown. At the DNA level, this CDR3 is encoded by other sequences in the same sample as well. Produced via immunoSEQ multiplex PCR; TCRdb's table is partial and in-frame only. The data hold some 110,000 clones, with about four fifths observed a single time. Each patient with chemo-refractory metastatic non-small-cell lung cancer was treated with focal radiation plus CTLA-4 blockade using ipilimumab. The record originates from a study of radiotherapy plus CTLA-4 blockade in lung cancer. For the study at large: Disease control was present in around a third of patients, and objective responses in around 20%. Study-wide results and limits: Tumor-derived TCR clones expanded in blood after radiotherapy plus ipilimumab. Early shifts in blood T cell clones, with interferon-beta, reportedly predicted response best.

CDR1 and CDR2 (germline): LGHNA, YSLEER. The CDR3 contains 14 residues. With V trimmed by 1 base and J by 6 bases, 2 bases remained unmatched. This chain joins TRBV4-3 and TRBJ1-4; 7 bases are a match to TRBD1. Material: peripheral blood, obtained from a patient treated with radiotherapy plus ipilimumab. This TCR derives from a human donor with non-small cell lung cancer that progressed on radiotherapy plus ipilimumab. Some clones in this sample may be carry-over from other donors' samples. CDR3: CASSQGGTDEKLFF. The CDR3 DNA reads as TGCGCCAGCAGCCAAGGAGGGACAGATGAAAAACTGTTTTTT.